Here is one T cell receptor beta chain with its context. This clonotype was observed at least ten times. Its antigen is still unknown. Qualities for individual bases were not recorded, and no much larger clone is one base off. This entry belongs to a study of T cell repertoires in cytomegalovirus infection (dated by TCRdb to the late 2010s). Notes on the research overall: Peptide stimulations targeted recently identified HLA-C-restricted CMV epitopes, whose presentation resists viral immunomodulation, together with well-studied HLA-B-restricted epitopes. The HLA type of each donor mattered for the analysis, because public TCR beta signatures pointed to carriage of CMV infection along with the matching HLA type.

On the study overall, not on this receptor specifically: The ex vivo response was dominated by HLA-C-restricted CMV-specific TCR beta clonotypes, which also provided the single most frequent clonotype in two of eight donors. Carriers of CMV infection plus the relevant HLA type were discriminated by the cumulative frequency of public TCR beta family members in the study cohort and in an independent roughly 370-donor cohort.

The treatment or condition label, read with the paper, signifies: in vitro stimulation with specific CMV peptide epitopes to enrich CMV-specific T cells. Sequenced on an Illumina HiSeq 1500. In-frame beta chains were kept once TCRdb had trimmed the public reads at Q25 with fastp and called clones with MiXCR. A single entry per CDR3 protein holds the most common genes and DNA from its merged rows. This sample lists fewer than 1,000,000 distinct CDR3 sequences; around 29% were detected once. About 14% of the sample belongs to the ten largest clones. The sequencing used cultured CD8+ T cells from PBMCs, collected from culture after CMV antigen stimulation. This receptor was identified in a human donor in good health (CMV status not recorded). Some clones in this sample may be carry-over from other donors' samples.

The DNA sequence follows: TGTGCCAGCAGCCCAGCGGGGGGGGAGAACACTGAAGCTTTCTTT. It is translated as CASSPAGGENTEAFF. The V gene is TRBV7-6 and the J gene is TRBJ1-1; a weak D assignment points to TRBD1 (5 bases agree). Trimming costs V 5 bases and J 1 base, and their ends lie 14 bases apart. As encoded in the germline V gene, CDR1 is SGHVS while CDR2 is FNYEAQ. Taken from cysteine to phenylalanine, the CDR3 has 15 residues. Only CDR3 DNA remains: 45 bases, in frame from the first base.